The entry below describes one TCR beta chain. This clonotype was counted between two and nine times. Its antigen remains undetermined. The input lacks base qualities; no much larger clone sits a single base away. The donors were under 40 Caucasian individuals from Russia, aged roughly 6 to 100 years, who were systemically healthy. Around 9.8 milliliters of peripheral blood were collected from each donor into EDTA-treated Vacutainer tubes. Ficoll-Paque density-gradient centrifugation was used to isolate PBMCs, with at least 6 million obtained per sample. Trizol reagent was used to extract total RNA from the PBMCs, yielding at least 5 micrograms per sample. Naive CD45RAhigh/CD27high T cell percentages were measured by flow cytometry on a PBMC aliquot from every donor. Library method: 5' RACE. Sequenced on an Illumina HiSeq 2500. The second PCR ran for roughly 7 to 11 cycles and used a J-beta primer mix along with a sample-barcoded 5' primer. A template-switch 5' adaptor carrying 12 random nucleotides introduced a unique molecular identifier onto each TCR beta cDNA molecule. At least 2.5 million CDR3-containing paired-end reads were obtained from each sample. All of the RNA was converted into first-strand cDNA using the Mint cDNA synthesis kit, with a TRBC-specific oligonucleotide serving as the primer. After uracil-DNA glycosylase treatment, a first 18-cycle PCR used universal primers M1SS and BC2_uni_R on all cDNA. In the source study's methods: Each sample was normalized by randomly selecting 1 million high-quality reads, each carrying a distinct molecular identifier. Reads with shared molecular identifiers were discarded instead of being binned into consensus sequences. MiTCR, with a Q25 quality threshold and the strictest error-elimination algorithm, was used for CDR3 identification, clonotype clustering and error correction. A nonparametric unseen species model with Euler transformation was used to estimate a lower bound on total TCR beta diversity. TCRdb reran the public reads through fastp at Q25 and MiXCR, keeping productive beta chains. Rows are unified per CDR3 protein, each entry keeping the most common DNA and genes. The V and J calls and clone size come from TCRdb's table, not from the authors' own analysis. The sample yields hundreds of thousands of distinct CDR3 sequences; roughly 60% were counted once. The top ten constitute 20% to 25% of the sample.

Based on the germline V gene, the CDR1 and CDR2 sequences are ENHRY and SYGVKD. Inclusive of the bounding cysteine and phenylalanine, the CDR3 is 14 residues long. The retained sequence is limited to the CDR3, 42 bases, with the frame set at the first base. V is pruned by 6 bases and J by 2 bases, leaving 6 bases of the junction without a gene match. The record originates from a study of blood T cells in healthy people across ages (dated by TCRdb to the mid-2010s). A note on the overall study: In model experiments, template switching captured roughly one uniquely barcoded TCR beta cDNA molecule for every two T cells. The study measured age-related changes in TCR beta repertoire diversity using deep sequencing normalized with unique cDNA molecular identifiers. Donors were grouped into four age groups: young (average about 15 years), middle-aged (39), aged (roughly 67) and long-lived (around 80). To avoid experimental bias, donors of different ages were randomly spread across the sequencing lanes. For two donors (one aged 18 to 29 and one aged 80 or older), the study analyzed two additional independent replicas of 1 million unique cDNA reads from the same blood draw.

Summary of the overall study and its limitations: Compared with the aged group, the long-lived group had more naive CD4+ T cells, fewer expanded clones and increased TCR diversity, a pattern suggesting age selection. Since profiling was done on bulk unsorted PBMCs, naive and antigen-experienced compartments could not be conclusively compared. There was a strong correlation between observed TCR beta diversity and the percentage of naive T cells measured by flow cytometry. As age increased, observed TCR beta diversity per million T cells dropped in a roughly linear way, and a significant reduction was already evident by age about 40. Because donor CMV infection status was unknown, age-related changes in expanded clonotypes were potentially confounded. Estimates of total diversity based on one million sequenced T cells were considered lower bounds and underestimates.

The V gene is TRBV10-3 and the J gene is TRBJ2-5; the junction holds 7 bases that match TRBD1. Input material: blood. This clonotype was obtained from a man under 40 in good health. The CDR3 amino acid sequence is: CAIRVGQSQETQYF. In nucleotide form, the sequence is TGTGCCATCAGGGTGGGACAGAGTCAAGAGACCCAGTACTTC.